This is a list of T cell receptor beta chains from one sample in a study of blood T cell repertoires in COVID-19. Data came from immunoSEQ multiplex PCR; TCRdb stores just in-frame clones and leaves some out. The sample has approximately 140,000 clones, around nine tenths seen once. The sequenced sample was peripheral blood. The source is a man in his fifties or sixties with active or convalescent COVID-19. The CDR3 runs from the conserved cysteine through the conserved F or W. A D gene is named only where the DNA matches it firmly. Rows give clone size only sometimes, using once, few, many, or a class for an expanded clone.

CDR3 DNA: TGTGCCAGCAGTCGTTTTGGGGGGAAAGGCAATCAGCCCCAGCATTTT
CDR3 protein: CASSRFGGKGNQPQHF
clone size: .
J gene: TRBJ1-5
V gene: TRBV28
D gene: .

CDR3 DNA: TGTGCCAGCAGCCTGGCGGCTAATGAAAAACTGTTTTTT
CDR3 protein: CASSLAANEKLFF
clone size: .
J gene: TRBJ1-4
V gene: TRBV5-5
D gene: .

CDR3 DNA: TGTGCCAGCAGCCTCTTTGGGGGGAGGGCCTACAATGAGCAGTTCTTC
CDR3 protein: CASSLFGGRAYNEQFF
clone size: .
J gene: TRBJ2-1
V gene: TRBV11-2
D gene: TRBD2

CDR3 DNA: TGTGCCAGCAGCCAAGGACGTGGTGGCAGGGGTTACGAGCAGTACTTC
CDR3 protein: CASSQGRGGRGYEQYF
clone size: .
J gene: TRBJ2-7
V gene: TRBV3-1/TRBV3-2
D gene: .

CDR3 DNA: TGTGCCAGTAGCTTCGGGACATTGAACACTGAAGCTTTCTTT
CDR3 protein: CASSFGTLNTEAFF
clone size: .
J gene: TRBJ1-1
V gene: TRBV19
D gene: .

CDR3 DNA: TGTGCCAGCTCACCACCGAGGCCTAGCGGGAGGGCCGTATCAGATACGCAGTATTTT
CDR3 protein: CASSPPRPSGRAVSDTQYF
clone size: .
J gene: TRBJ2-3
V gene: TRBV18
D gene: TRBD2

CDR3 DNA: TGTGCCAGCAGTCCGGGGACTGTGGGCTACGAGCAGTACTTC
CDR3 protein: CASSPGTVGYEQYF
clone size: .
J gene: TRBJ2-7
V gene: TRBV27
D gene: .

CDR3 DNA: TGTGCCAGCAGTTTCCCCACGGGGACTGAAGCTTTCTTT
CDR3 protein: CASSFPTGTEAFF
clone size: .
J gene: TRBJ1-1
V gene: TRBV28
D gene: .

CDR3 DNA: TGCGCCAGCAGCCCCCGGGGACAGGGGGCGCAAGATACGCAGTATTTT
CDR3 protein: CASSPRGQGAQDTQYF
clone size: .
J gene: TRBJ2-3
V gene: TRBV4-1
D gene: TRBD1

CDR3 DNA: TGTGCCAGTAGTGCGACAGCACTAGCGAGCACAGATACGCAGTATTTT
CDR3 protein: CASSATALASTDTQYF
clone size: .
J gene: TRBJ2-3
V gene: TRBV19
D gene: TRBD2

CDR3 DNA: TGTGCCAGCAGTCCCGTGGGGAGATTCTACGAGCAGTACTTC
CDR3 protein: CASSPVGRFYEQYF
clone size: .
J gene: TRBJ2-7
V gene: TRBV27
D gene: .

CDR3 DNA: TGTGCCAGCAGTCCGGGACAGGGGGCCGTGGAGCAGTACTTC
CDR3 protein: CASSPGQGAVEQYF
clone size: .
J gene: TRBJ2-7
V gene: TRBV27
D gene: TRBD1

CDR3 DNA: TGTGCCAGCAGCGCCTCTAGCGGGGAGAACACAGATACGCAGTATTTT
CDR3 protein: CASSASSGENTDTQYF
clone size: .
J gene: TRBJ2-3
V gene: TRBV9
D gene: TRBD2

CDR3 DNA: TGTGCCAGCAGCAAACAACAGGGGGCTGGTTACATTCAGTACTTC
CDR3 protein: CASSKQQGAGYIQYF
clone size: .
J gene: TRBJ2-4
V gene: TRBV7-2
D gene: TRBD1

CDR3 DNA: TGTGCCAGAAGCGGGCCCGGTGCAGGGGACGACTATGGCTACACCTTC
CDR3 protein: CARSGPGAGDDYGYTF
clone size: .
J gene: TRBJ1-2
V gene: TRBV5-3
D gene: .

CDR3 DNA: TGCAGCGTTGAACGGTTAGGCGGTGAGCAGTTCTTC
CDR3 protein: CSVERLGGEQFF
clone size: .
J gene: TRBJ2-1
V gene: TRBV29-1
D gene: .

CDR3 DNA: TGTGCCAGCACCTCCAGGAACACTGAAGCTTTCTTT
CDR3 protein: CASTSRNTEAFF
clone size: many
J gene: TRBJ1-1
V gene: TRBV6-5
D gene: .

CDR3 DNA: TGTGCCAGCAGCGTAGTCGGCAGGCCTCAAGAGACCCAGTACTTC
CDR3 protein: CASSVVGRPQETQYF
clone size: .
J gene: TRBJ2-5
V gene: TRBV9
D gene: .

CDR3 DNA: TGTGCCAGCTCACCAGTAGCGGGAGGGGTCAATGAGCAGTTCTTC
CDR3 protein: CASSPVAGGVNEQFF
clone size: .
J gene: TRBJ2-1
V gene: TRBV18
D gene: TRBD2

CDR3 DNA: TGTGCCTGGAGCAGGCAGCGCACAGATACGCAGTATTTT
CDR3 protein: CAWSRQRTDTQYF
clone size: once
J gene: TRBJ2-3
V gene: TRBV30
D gene: .

CDR3 DNA: TGTGCCAGCACCCCAAGGGGGGGGGCGAACACCGGGGAGCTGTTTTTT
CDR3 protein: CASTPRGGANTGELFF
clone size: .
J gene: TRBJ2-2
V gene: TRBV6-2/TRBV6-3
D gene: .

CDR3 DNA: TGTGCCAGCGGACTTTACAGCGGGAGCGCCTACGAGCAGTACTTC
CDR3 protein: CASGLYSGSAYEQYF
clone size: .
J gene: TRBJ2-7
V gene: TRBV3-1/TRBV3-2
D gene: TRBD2

CDR3 DNA: TGTGCCACCATGGACAGGTACAGCTCCTACGAGCAGTACTTC
CDR3 protein: CATMDRYSSYEQYF
clone size: .
J gene: TRBJ2-7
V gene: TRBV19
D gene: TRBD1

CDR3 DNA: TGTGCCAGCAGCTTGAGCCAGGGGGCGATGGATGGCTACACCTTC
CDR3 protein: CASSLSQGAMDGYTF
clone size: .
J gene: TRBJ1-2
V gene: TRBV5-5
D gene: TRBD1

CDR3 DNA: TGTGCCAGCAGCTTAGGGTTGGCTAGCGGGAGCTCCTACAATGAGCAGTTCTTC
CDR3 protein: CASSLGLASGSSYNEQFF
clone size: once
J gene: TRBJ2-1
V gene: TRBV11-3
D gene: TRBD2

CDR3 DNA: TGTGCCAGCAGCGGGGGGACAGGGAGACAAGAGACCCAGTACTTC
CDR3 protein: CASSGGTGRQETQYF
clone size: .
J gene: TRBJ2-5
V gene: TRBV27
D gene: TRBD1

CDR3 DNA: TGTGCCACCAGCCAAGGGGGAACCATATATTTT
CDR3 protein: CATSQGGTIYF
clone size: once
J gene: TRBJ1-3
V gene: TRBV24-1
D gene: .

CDR3 DNA: TGTGCCAGTAGTTCGGGGCTAGCGGGAGTTCTCCACAATGAGCAGTTCTTC
CDR3 protein: CASSSGLAGVLHNEQFF
clone size: .
J gene: TRBJ2-1
V gene: TRBV19
D gene: TRBD2

CDR3 DNA: TGTGCCAGCAGTACGACTAGCGGGTACTACAATGAGCAGTTCTTC
CDR3 protein: CASSTTSGYYNEQFF
clone size: .
J gene: TRBJ2-1
V gene: TRBV6-5
D gene: TRBD2

CDR3 DNA: TGCGCCAGCAGCTTGGCCGTAACTAGCGGGAGCGCGCAGTACTTC
CDR3 protein: CASSLAVTSGSAQYF
clone size: few
J gene: TRBJ2-7
V gene: TRBV5-1
D gene: TRBD2

CDR3 DNA: TGTGCCAGCAGCACCTCGACAGGGGACGGCTACACCTTC
CDR3 protein: CASSTSTGDGYTF
clone size: .
J gene: TRBJ1-2
V gene: TRBV7-3
D gene: TRBD1

CDR3 DNA: TGTGCCAGCAGCTTAAATCTTTTGACAGGGGGCCAGGGTGAGCAGTTCTTC
CDR3 protein: CASSLNLLTGGQGEQFF
clone size: .
J gene: TRBJ2-1
V gene: TRBV7-3
D gene: TRBD1

CDR3 DNA: TGTGCCAGCAGTTTATCGTCGGGGGCTGAAGCTTTCTTT
CDR3 protein: CASSLSSGAEAFF
clone size: .
J gene: TRBJ1-1
V gene: TRBV27
D gene: .

CDR3 DNA: TGCGCCAGCGGCGGGGACAGCTCCTACGAGCAGTACTTC
CDR3 protein: CASGGDSSYEQYF
clone size: .
J gene: TRBJ2-7
V gene: TRBV5-1
D gene: .

CDR3 DNA: TGTGCCAGCAGTGGGGCAGGGTTCGCTGAAGCTTTCTTT
CDR3 protein: CASSGAGFAEAFF
clone size: .
J gene: TRBJ1-1
V gene: TRBV2
D gene: .

CDR3 DNA: TGTGCCAGCAGCTTAACTAGCGGGAGCGGGAATGAGCAGTTCTTC
CDR3 protein: CASSLTSGSGNEQFF
clone size: once
J gene: TRBJ2-1
V gene: TRBV11-3
D gene: TRBD2

CDR3 DNA: TGCGCCAGCAGCTTGTGGGGACAGGGCTACAATGAGCAGTTCTTC
CDR3 protein: CASSLWGQGYNEQFF
clone size: .
J gene: TRBJ2-1
V gene: TRBV5-1
D gene: TRBD1

CDR3 DNA: TGCGCCAGCAGCGTACAGGGGAGATACGAGCAGTACTTC
CDR3 protein: CASSVQGRYEQYF
clone size: .
J gene: TRBJ2-7
V gene: TRBV5-1
D gene: TRBD1

CDR3 DNA: TGTGCCTGGAGCAGGGGACAGCAAGAGACCCAGTACTTC
CDR3 protein: CAWSRGQQETQYF
clone size: .
J gene: TRBJ2-5
V gene: TRBV30
D gene: TRBD1

CDR3 DNA: TGTGCCTGGGCGAAGGGGGGAGGGACTGAAGCTTTCTTT
CDR3 protein: CAWAKGGGTEAFF
clone size: .
J gene: TRBJ1-1
V gene: TRBV30
D gene: .

CDR3 DNA: TGTGCCAGCAGCCCACGGACAGGACCCAATTCACCCCTCCACTTT
CDR3 protein: CASSPRTGPNSPLHF
clone size: few
J gene: TRBJ1-6
V gene: TRBV9
D gene: TRBD1

CDR3 DNA: TGTGCCTGTCGGAAGGGGACAGGGACCTACGAGCAGTACTTC
CDR3 protein: CACRKGTGTYEQYF
clone size: .
J gene: TRBJ2-7
V gene: TRBV28
D gene: TRBD1

CDR3 DNA: TGTGCCTGGAGGAAGCGGGACCCTAGCACAGATACGCAGTATTTT
CDR3 protein: CAWRKRDPSTDTQYF
clone size: .
J gene: TRBJ2-3
V gene: TRBV30
D gene: TRBD2

CDR3 DNA: TGTGCCAGCATGAAGGGGGCGCGGTACGAGCAGTACTTC
CDR3 protein: CASMKGARYEQYF
clone size: .
J gene: TRBJ2-7
V gene: TRBV7-2
D gene: TRBD1

CDR3 DNA: TGTGCCAGCATGTCACAGTCGACCCGCTCCTACGAGCAGTACTTC
CDR3 protein: CASMSQSTRSYEQYF
clone size: once
J gene: TRBJ2-7
V gene: TRBV6-6
D gene: .

CDR3 DNA: TGCGCCAGCAGCTTGGTGGGAGGCTCTAATGAAAAACTGTTTTTT
CDR3 protein: CASSLVGGSNEKLFF
clone size: .
J gene: TRBJ1-4
V gene: TRBV5-1
D gene: .

CDR3 DNA: TGTGCCAGTAGTGAATTCAGGGGGAGGAGTGCCCCTCTCATCACAGATACGCAGTATTTT
CDR3 protein: CASSEFRGRSAPLITDTQYF
clone size: .
J gene: TRBJ2-3
V gene: TRBV19
D gene: .

CDR3 DNA: TGTGCCAGCAGCCAAGAAGGACTAGCGGGGGTGAACACCGGGGAGCTGTTTTTT
CDR3 protein: CASSQEGLAGVNTGELFF
clone size: .
J gene: TRBJ2-2
V gene: TRBV4-2
D gene: TRBD2

CDR3 DNA: TGTGCCAGCAATAGACAGGGGGCGCTGGACCAAGAGACCCAGTACTTC
CDR3 protein: CASNRQGALDQETQYF
clone size: .
J gene: TRBJ2-5
V gene: TRBV28
D gene: TRBD1

CDR3 DNA: TGTGCCAGCAGTATACTAGCGGGAGGTGTCTACGAGCAGTACTTC
CDR3 protein: CASSILAGGVYEQYF
clone size: .
J gene: TRBJ2-7
V gene: TRBV27
D gene: TRBD2